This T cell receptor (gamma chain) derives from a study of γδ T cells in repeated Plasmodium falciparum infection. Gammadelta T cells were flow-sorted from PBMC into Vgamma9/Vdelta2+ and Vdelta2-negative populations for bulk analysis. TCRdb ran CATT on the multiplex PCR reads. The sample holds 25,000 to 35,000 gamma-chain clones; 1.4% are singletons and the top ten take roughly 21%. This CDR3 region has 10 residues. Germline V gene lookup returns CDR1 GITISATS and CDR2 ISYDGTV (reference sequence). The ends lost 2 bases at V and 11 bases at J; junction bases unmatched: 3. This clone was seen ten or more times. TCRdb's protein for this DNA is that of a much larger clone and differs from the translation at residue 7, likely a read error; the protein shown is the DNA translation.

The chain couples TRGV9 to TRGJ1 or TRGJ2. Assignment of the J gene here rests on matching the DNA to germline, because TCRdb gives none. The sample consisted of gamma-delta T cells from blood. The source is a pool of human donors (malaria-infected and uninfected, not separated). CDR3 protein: CALWEGQKLF. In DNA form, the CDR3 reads TGTGCCTTGTGGGAGGGCCAGAAACTCTTT.